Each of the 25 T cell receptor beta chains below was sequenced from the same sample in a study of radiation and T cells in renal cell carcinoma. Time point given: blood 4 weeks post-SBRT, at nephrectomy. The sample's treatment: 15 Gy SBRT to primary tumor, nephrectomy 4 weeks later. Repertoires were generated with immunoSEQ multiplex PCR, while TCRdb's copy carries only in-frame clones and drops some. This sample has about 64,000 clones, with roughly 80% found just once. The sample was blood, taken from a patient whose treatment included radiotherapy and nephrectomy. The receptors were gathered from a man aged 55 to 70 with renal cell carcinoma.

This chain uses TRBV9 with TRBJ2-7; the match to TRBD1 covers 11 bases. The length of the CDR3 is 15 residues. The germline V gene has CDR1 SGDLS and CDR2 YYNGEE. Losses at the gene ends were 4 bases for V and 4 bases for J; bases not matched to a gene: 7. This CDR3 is CASSLGQGARYEQYF. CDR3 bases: TGTGCCAGCAGCCTAGGACAGGGGGCGCGTTACGAGCAGTACTTC.

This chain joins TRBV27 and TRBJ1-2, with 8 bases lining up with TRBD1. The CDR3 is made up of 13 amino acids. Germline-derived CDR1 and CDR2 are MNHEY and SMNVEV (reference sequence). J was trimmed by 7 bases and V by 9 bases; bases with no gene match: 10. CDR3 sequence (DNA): TGTGCCAGTGCCCTTCAGGGGGCCGGTGGCTACACCTTC. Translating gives CASALQGAGGYTF.

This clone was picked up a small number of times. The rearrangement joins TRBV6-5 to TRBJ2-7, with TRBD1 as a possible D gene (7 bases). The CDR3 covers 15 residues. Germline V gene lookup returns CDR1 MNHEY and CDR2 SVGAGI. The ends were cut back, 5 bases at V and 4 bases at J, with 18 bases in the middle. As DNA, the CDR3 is TGTGCCAGCAGTACGACAGGGAGGTTTGGGTACGAGCAGTACTTC. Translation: CASSTTGRFGYEQYF.

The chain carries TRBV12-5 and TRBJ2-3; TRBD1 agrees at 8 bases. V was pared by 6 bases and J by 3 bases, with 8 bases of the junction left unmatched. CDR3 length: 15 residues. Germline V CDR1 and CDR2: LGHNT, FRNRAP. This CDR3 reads CASGLDRANTDTQYF. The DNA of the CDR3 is TGTGCTAGTGGCCTGGACAGGGCGAATACAGATACGCAGTATTTT.

The CDR3 coding sequence is TGCGCCAGCAGAGCGCAGGGACAGGGCATGGGCTACACCTTC. Translation: CASRAQGQGMGYTF. This chain links TRBV5-1 with TRBJ1-2; 9 positions agree with TRBD1. J was trimmed by 8 bases and V by 5 bases; bases with no gene match: 10. Per germline, CDR1 SGHRS and CDR2 YFSETQ. This CDR3 is 14 amino acids long.

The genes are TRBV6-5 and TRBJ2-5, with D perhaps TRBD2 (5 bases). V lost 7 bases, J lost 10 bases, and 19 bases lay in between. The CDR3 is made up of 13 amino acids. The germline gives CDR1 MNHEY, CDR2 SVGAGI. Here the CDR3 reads CASTKAASLVQYF. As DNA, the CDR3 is TGTGCCAGCACTAAGGCGGCTAGCTTAGTCCAGTACTTC.

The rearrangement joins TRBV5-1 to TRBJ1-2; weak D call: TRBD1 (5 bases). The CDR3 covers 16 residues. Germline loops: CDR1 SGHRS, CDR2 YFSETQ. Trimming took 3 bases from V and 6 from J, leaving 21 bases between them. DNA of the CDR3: TGCGCCAGCAGCTCCCAACCCACAGGAAATCCGGATGGCTACACCTTC. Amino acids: CASSSQPTGNPDGYTF.

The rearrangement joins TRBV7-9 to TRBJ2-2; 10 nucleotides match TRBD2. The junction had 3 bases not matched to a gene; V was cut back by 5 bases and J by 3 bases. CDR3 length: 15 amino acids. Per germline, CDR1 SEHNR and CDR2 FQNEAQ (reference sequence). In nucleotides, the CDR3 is TGTGCCAGCAGCCTTAGCGGGAGGTACACCGGGGAGCTGTTTTTT. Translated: CASSLSGRYTGELFF.

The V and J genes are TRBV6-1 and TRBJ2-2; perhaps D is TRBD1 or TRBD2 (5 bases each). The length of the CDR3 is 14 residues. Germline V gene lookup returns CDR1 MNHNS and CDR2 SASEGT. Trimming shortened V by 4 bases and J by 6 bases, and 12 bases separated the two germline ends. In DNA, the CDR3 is TGTGCCAGCAGTGGGGTCCTGGGGGCCGGGGAGCTGTTTTTT. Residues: CASSGVLGAGELFF.

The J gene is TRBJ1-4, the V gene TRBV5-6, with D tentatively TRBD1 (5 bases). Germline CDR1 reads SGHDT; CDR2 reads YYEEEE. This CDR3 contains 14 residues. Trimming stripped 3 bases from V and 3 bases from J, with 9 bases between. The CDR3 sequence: CASSSRGSNEKLFF. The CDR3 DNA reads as TGTGCCAGCAGCTCACGGGGGTCTAATGAAAAACTGTTTTTT.

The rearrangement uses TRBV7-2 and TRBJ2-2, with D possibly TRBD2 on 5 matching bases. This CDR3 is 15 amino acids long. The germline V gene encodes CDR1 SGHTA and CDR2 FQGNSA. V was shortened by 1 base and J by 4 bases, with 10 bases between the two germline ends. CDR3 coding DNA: TGTGCCAGCAGCTTAGATTTTGGGAGCACCGGGGAGCTGTTTTTT. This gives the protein CASSLDFGSTGELFF.

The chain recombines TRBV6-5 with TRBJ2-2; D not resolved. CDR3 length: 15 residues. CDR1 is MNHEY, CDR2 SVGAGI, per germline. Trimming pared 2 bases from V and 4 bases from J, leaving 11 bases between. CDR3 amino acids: CASSYGLGRTGELFF. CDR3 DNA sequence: TGTGCCAGCAGTTACGGGCTAGGACGCACCGGGGAGCTGTTTTTT.

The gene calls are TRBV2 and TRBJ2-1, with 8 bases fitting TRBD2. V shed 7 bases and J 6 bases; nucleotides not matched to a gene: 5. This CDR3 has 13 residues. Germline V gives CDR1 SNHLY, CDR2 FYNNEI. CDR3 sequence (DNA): TGTGCCAGCATAAGCGGGAGAATCAATGAGCAGTTCTTC. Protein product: CASISGRINEQFF.

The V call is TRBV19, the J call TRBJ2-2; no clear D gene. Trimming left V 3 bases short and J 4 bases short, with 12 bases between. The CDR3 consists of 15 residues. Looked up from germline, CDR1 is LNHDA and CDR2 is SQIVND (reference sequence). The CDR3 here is CASSISLVVTGELFF. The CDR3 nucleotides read TGTGCCAGTAGTATCAGTCTAGTAGTCACCGGGGAGCTGTTTTTT.

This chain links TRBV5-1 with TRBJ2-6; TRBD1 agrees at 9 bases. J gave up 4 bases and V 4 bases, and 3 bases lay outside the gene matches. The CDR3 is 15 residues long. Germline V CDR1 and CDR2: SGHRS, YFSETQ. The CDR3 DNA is TGCGCCAGCAGCCTACAGGGGGCCGGGGCCAACGTCCTGACTTTC. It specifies CASSLQGAGANVLTF.

This CDR3 is CASTQQGQAGGTIYF. The CDR3 bases are TGTGCCAGCACCCAACAGGGTCAGGCTGGAGGCACCATATATTTT. The rearrangement uses TRBV6-1 and TRBJ1-3; TRBD1 is a possible D gene (6 bases). There are 15 residues in the CDR3. CDR1 is MNHNS and CDR2 is SASEGT in the germline V gene. Trimming took off 7 bases at V and 9 bases at J, with 22 bases between the two ends.

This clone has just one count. The CDR3 sequence is CASSSGSGTADYGYTF. The CDR3 DNA sequence: TGTGCCAGCAGTTCGGGTTCCGGGACTGCCGACTATGGCTACACCTTC. The chain carries TRBV28 and TRBJ1-2; D perhaps matches TRBD1 (5 bases). The germline CDR1 and CDR2 sequences are MDHEN and SYDVKM. Trimming left V 4 bases short and J 3 bases short, with 18 bases between. CDR3 length equals 16 residues.

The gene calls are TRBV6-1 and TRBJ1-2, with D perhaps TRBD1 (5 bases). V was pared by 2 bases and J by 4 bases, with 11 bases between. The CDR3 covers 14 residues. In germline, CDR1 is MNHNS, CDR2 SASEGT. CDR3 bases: TGTGCCAGCAGTGAACAGGGTTGGAGCTATGGCTACACCTTC. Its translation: CASSEQGWSYGYTF.

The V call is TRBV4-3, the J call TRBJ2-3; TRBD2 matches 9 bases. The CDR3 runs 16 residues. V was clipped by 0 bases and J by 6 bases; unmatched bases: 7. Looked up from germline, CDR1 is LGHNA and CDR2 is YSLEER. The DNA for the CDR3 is TGCGCCAGCAGCCAAGATTCGGCGGGGGGGTTCGATACGCAGTATTTT. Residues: CASSQDSAGGFDTQYF.

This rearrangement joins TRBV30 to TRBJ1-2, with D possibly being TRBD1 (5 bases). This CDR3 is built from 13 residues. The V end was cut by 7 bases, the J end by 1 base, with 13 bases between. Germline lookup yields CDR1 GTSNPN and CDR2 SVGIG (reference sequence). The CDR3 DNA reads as TGTGCCTCCCCGGGACGGGATAACTATGGCTACACCTTC. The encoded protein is CASPGRDNYGYTF.

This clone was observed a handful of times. In DNA, the CDR3 is TGTGCCAGCAGCTTGGGGGGTCAAGAGACCCAGTACTTC. It translates to CASSLGGQETQYF. The chain is built from TRBV11-3 and TRBJ2-5; D may be TRBD2 (6 bases). V shed 3 bases and J shed 2 bases, with 7 bases lying between them. Germline assignment: CDR1 SGHNT and CDR2 YENEEA. The CDR3 contains 13 residues.

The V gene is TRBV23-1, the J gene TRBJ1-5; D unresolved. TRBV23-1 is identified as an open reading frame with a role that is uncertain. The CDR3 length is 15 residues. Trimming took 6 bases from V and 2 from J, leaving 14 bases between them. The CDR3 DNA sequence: TGCGCCAGCAGCCTATCCGATGGAGGCAATCAGCCCCAGCATTTT. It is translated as CASSLSDGGNQPQHF.

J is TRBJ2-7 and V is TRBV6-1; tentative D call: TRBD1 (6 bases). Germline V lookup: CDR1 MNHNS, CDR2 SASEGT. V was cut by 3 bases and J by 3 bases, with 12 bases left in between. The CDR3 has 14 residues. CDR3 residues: CASSDGQGHYEQYV. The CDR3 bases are TGTGCCAGCAGTGATGGGCAGGGACACTACGAGCAGTACGTC.

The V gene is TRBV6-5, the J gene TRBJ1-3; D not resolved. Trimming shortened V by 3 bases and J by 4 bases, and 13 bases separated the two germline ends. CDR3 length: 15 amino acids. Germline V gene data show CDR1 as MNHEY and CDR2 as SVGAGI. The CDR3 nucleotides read TGTGCCAGCAGTTATCGGTACACTACGGGAAACACCATATATTTT. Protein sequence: CASSYRYTTGNTIYF.

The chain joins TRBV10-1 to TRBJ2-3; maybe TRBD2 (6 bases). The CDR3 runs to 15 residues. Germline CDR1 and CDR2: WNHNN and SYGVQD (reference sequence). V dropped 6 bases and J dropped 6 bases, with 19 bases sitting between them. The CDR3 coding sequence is TGCGCCAGCAGCCCGGGACTGCCGCGTGGGGATACGCAGTATTTT. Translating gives CASSPGLPRGDTQYF.